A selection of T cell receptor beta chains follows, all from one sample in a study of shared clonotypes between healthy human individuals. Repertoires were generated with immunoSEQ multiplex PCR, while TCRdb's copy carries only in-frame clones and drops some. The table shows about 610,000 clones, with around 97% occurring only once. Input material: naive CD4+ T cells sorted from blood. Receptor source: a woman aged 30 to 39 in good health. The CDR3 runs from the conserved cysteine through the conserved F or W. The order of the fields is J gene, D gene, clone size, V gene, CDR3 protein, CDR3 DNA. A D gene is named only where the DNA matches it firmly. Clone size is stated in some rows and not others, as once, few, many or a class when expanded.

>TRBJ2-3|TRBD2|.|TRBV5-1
CASSTTGTSGRGTQYF
TGCGCCAGCAGCACCACCGGGACTAGCGGGAGGGGTACGCAGTATTTT
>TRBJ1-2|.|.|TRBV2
CASSEVSSNYGYTF
TGTGCCAGCAGTGAAGTGTCGTCTAACTATGGCTACACCTTC
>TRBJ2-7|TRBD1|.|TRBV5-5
CASSFPTGLSYEQYF
TGTGCCAGCAGCTTTCCGACAGGGCTCTCCTACGAGCAGTACTTC
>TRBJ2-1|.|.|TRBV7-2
CASSLGDYYNEQFF
TGTGCCAGCAGCCTCGGTGACTACTACAATGAGCAGTTCTTC
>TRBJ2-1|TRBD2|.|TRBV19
CASSGWTSSYNEQFF
TGTGCCAGTAGTGGCTGGACTAGCTCCTACAATGAGCAGTTCTTC
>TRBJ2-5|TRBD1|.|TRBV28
CASSLFFGTGGSKETQYF
TGTGCCAGCAGTTTATTTTTCGGGACAGGGGGATCTAAGGAGACCCAGTACTTC
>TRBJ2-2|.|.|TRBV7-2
CASTFLVNTGELFF
TGTGCCAGCACCTTTCTAGTGAACACCGGGGAGCTGTTTTTT
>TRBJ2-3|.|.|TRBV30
CAWSDLADTDTQYF
TGTGCCTGGAGTGATCTAGCAGACACAGATACGCAGTATTTT
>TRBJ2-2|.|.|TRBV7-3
CASSRNTGELFF
TGTGCCAGCAGCCGCAACACCGGGGAGCTGTTTTTT
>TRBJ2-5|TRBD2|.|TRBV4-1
CASSQEALAGGRETQYF
TGCGCCAGCAGCCAAGAGGCCCTAGCGGGAGGACGAGAGACCCAGTACTTC
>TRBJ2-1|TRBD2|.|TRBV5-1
CASSSGLAGGPGNEQFF
TGCGCCAGCAGCTCGGGACTAGCGGGAGGGCCCGGCAATGAGCAGTTCTTC
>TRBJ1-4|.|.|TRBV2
CASTRQGLQRNEKLFF
TGTGCCAGCACCCGGCAGGGCCTACAACGTAATGAAAAACTGTTTTTT
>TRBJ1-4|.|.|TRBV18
CASSKGQIEGATNEKLFF
TGTGCCAGCTCAAAGGGACAAATAGAGGGAGCAACTAATGAAAAACTGTTTTTT
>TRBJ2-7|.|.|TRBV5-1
CASSLARSTEGYEQYF
TGCGCCAGCAGCTTGGCTCGAAGTACCGAGGGTTACGAGCAGTACTTC
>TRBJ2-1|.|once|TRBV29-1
CSAQLRRNEQFF
TGCAGCGCCCAGCTTCGGCGCAATGAGCAGTTCTTC
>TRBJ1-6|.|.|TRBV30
CAWSSVEWDSPLHF
TGTGCCTGGAGCTCCGTTGAATGGGATTCACCCCTCCACTTT
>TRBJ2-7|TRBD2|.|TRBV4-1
CASSRPSGSLYEQYF
TGCGCCAGCAGCCGGCCTAGCGGGAGTTTATACGAGCAGTACTTC
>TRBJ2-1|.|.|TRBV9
CASSVGVATAYNEQFF
TGTGCCAGCAGCGTAGGGGTCGCGACAGCCTACAATGAGCAGTTCTTC
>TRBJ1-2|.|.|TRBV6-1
CASSDPGGVDYGYTF
TGTGCCAGCAGTGACCCTGGGGGGGTTGACTATGGCTACACCTTC
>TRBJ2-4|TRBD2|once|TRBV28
CASRGAGGPQNIQYF
TGTGCCAGCAGGGGAGCGGGAGGTCCTCAAAACATTCAGTACTTC
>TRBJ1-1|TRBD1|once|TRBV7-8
CASSLTGDTEAFF
TGTGCCAGCAGCCTGACAGGGGACACTGAAGCTTTCTTT
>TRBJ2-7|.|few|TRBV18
CASSPGLAISYEQYF
TGTGCCAGCTCACCTGGGCTAGCGATCTCCTACGAGCAGTACTTC
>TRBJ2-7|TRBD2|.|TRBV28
CASSFELLTSGNYEQYF
TGTGCCAGCAGTTTCGAACTACTGACTAGCGGAAACTACGAGCAGTACTTC
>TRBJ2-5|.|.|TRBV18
CASSPVSGTGETQYF
TGTGCCAGCTCACCTGTTAGCGGGACAGGAGAGACCCAGTACTTC
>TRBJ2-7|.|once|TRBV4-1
CASSQHLVDEQYF
TGCGCCAGCAGCCAACACCTCGTCGACGAGCAGTACTTC
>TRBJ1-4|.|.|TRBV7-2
CASSAVQVADEKLFF
TGTGCCAGCAGCGCAGTACAGGTGGCCGATGAAAAACTGTTTTTT
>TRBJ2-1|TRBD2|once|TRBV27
CASSLSRGDDEQFF
TGTGCCAGCAGTCTCTCCCGGGGGGACGATGAGCAGTTCTTC
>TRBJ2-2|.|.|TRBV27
CASSLSYRDVTGELFF
TGTGCCAGCAGTTTATCCTACAGGGATGTTACCGGGGAGCTGTTTTTT
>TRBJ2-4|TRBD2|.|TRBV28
CASTGGVLIKNIQYF
TGTGCCAGCACGGGGGGGGTCCTTATTAAAAACATTCAGTACTTC
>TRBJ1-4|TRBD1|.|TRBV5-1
CASSLNGQGAPTNEKLFF
TGCGCCAGCAGCTTGAACGGACAGGGGGCTCCAACTAATGAAAAACTGTTTTTT
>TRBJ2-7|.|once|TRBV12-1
CASSQPTSGRSSSYEQYF
TGTGCCAGCAGCCAACCGACTAGCGGGAGGTCCAGCTCCTACGAGCAGTACTTC
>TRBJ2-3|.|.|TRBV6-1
CASSEIRVKGKEDTQYF
TGTGCCAGCAGTGAAATTAGGGTGAAAGGGAAGGAAGATACGCAGTATTTT
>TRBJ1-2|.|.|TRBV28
CASSLSGVGYTF
TGTGCCAGCAGTTTATCAGGGGTTGGCTACACCTTC
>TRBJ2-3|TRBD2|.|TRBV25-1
CASSELAGSTDTQYF
TGTGCCAGCAGTGAACTAGCGGGTTCGACAGATACGCAGTATTTT
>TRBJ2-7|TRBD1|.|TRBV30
CAWTTGGTSAEQYF
TGTGCCTGGACCACAGGGGGTACTTCGGCGGAGCAGTACTTC
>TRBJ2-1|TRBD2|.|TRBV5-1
CASTLAGGDNEQFF
TGCGCCAGCACACTAGCGGGAGGCGACAATGAGCAGTTCTTC
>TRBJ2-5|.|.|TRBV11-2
CASSASAQETQYF
TGTGCCAGCAGTGCTAGCGCCCAAGAGACCCAGTACTTC
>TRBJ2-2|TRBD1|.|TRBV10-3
CASQGGSHTGELFF
TGTGCCTCACAAGGGGGCTCGCACACCGGGGAGCTGTTTTTT
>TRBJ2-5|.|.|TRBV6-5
CASGIETQYF
TGTGCCAGCGGCATAGAGACCCAGTACTTC
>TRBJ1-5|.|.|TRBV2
CASTGGNQPQHF
TGTGCCAGCACCGGTGGTAATCAGCCCCAGCATTTT
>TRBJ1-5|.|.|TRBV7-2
CASSLRDNQPQHF
TGTGCCAGCAGCTTAAGAGACAATCAGCCCCAGCATTTT
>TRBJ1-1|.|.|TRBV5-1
CASSRREGSHSEAFF
TGCGCCAGCTCACGGAGGGAAGGGTCCCATTCTGAAGCTTTCTTT
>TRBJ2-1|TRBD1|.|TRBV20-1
CSASKGTGKLF
TGCAGTGCTAGCAAAGGGACAGGGAAACTCTTC
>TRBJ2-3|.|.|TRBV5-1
CASSWARVGSKVDTQYF
TGCGCCAGCAGCTGGGCACGGGTCGGGTCTAAGGTGGATACGCAGTATTTT
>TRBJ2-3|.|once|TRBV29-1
CSVATRLVTDTQYF
TGCAGCGTTGCCACGAGACTAGTTACAGATACGCAGTATTTT
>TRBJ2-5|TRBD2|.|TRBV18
CASSLGGSDQETQYF
TGTGCCAGCTCACTGGGGGGGTCGGACCAAGAGACCCAGTACTTC
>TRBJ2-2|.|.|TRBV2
CASSGTMNTGELFF
TGTGCCAGCAGTGGGACCATGAACACCGGGGAGCTGTTTTTT
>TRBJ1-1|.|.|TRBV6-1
CASSEESRTEAFF
TGTGCCAGCAGTGAAGAGTCGCGGACTGAAGCTTTCTTT
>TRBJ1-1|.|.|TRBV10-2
CASSEVSVWGFF
TGCGCCAGCAGTGAAGTTTCGGTTTGGGGTTTCTTT
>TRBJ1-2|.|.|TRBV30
CAWSRWTGYTF
TGTGCCTGGAGTCGTTGGACCGGCTACACCTTC
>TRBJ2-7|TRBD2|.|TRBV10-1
CASSESTSTDYEQYF
TGCGCCAGCAGTGAGTCGACTAGCACTGACTACGAGCAGTACTTC
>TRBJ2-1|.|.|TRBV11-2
CASSPNVLATYYNEQFF
TGTGCCAGCAGCCCAAATGTTTTAGCGACCTATTACAATGAGCAGTTCTTC
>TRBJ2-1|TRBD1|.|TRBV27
CASSSGQGPISEQFF
TGTGCCAGCAGCAGCGGACAGGGGCCGATCAGTGAGCAGTTCTTC
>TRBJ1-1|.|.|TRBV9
CASSVAGIHEAFF
TGTGCCAGCAGCGTAGCGGGGATCCATGAAGCTTTCTTT
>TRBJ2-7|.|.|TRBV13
CASSQGLGYEQYF
TGTGCCAGCAGCCAAGGTCTAGGGTACGAGCAGTACTTC
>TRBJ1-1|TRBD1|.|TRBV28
CASSLDRGAVTEAFF
TGTGCCAGCAGTTTGGACAGGGGGGCGGTCACTGAAGCTTTCTTT
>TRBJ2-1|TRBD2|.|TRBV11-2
CASSNIAGGYNEQFF
TGTGCCAGCAGCAATATAGCGGGAGGGTACAATGAGCAGTTCTTC
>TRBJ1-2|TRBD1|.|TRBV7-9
CASSLVTGERNGYTF
TGTGCCAGCAGCTTAGTCACAGGGGAACGAAATGGCTACACCTTC
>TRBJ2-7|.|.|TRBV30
CAWTAPWAYEQYF
TGTGCCTGGACCGCCCCGTGGGCCTACGAGCAGTACTTC